This T cell receptor beta chain was sequenced in a study of blood T cell repertoires in COVID-19. As for the study in general: COVID-19 samples from acute and convalescent phases originated in the United States, Italy and Spain. Sample material is recorded as cDNA or gDNA derived from T cells, B-cell-depleted T cells, or PBMCs.

Original processing methods: For nucleated cells, counts were estimated from reference gene primer amplification. TCRdb's copy holds only in-frame clones and misses some; the assay was immunoSEQ multiplex PCR. D and trimming come from the DNA, and the V and J calls and clone size come from that table. The sample holds some 200,000 clones, 86% seen once. CDR3 length equals 15 residues. With V trimmed by 7 bases and J by 5 bases, 7 bases remained unmatched. Germline V gives CDR1 SNHLY, CDR2 FYNNEI. The material sequenced was peripheral blood. The V call is TRBV2, the J call TRBJ2-3; the match to TRBD2 covers 12 bases. This receptor was taken from a man older than 75 with acute or convalescent COVID-19. CDR3 in amino acids: CASTPGTSGLDTQYF. In DNA form, the CDR3 reads TGTGCCAGCACCCCGGGGACTAGCGGGTTAGATACGCAGTATTTT.